This T cell receptor (beta chain) was found in a study of T cell repertoires in cytomegalovirus infection. Study at large: Based on public TCR beta signatures, there were indications of CMV infection and of a matching HLA type.

Study-level findings and limits: The study found HLA-C-restricted CMV-specific TCR beta clonotypes dominating the ex vivo response. Frequencies of public TCR beta families were cumulated, and this identified carriers of CMV plus the relevant HLA.

The CDR3 totals 18 residues. Per the germline V gene, CDR1 is MDHEN and CDR2 is SYDVKM. Trimming removed 4 bases at V and 3 bases at J, with 22 bases between. Concerning this clonotype: Its antigen is not known.

MiXCR was run by TCRdb on the reads, yielding one entry per CDR3 protein. This table has 310,000 or so distinct CDR3 sequences, about 25% appearing once. The receptor was derived from a human donor in good health (CMV status not recorded). Some clones in this sample may be carry-over from other donors' samples. The sample taken for sequencing was PBMCs. The chain is built from TRBV28 and TRBJ1-5, with a possible D match to TRBD1 (5 bases). The CDR3 loop reads CASSSPLHPRVTNQPQHF. The CDR3 region has the DNA TGTGCCAGCAGTTCTCCACTTCATCCCAGGGTTACCAATCAGCCCCAGCATTTT.